The 13 T cell receptor beta chains in this list originate from one sample, sequenced in a study of read filtering for tumor transcriptome and immune sequencing (dated by TCRdb to about 2020). TCRdb records Illumina HiSeq 4000 as the sequencer. Starting from approximately 400 ng RNA, TCR libraries were constructed with the Immunoverse kit using molecular barcoded adaptors that cover the alpha/delta and beta/gamma chains. The raw public data were reprocessed by TCRdb itself: fastp quality trimming at Q25, MiXCR clonotype calling, in-frame beta chains only. Here each entry gathers all rows of one CDR3 protein and keeps the most common genes and DNA. In this sample the table shows some 38,000 distinct CDR3 sequences, roughly an eighth of which occur a single time. The ten top clones hold around 7% of the sample. The sequenced material came from a population of CD138-negative cells sorted from bone marrow. The intended sense of this specimen's cell subset or site label: bone marrow mononuclear cells depleted of CD138+ plasma/myeloma cells by negative magnetic selection. These receptors originate from a donor at least 40 years old with multiple myeloma.

A word on this clonotype: A read error may explain this, as a much larger clone is one base away. The CDR3 DNA sequence: TGTGCCAGCACCTATATCACCGGGGTGCTGTTTTTT. The encoded protein is CASTYITGVLFF. The chain carries TRBV11-2 and TRBJ2-2; D perhaps matches TRBD2 (5 bases). Germline V CDR1 and CDR2: SGHAT, FQNNGV. The CDR3 is 12 residues long.

This clonotype was seen a handful of times. The rearrangement uses TRBV7-2 and TRBJ2-5, with TRBD2 as a possible D gene (5 bases). This CDR3 is built from 15 residues. Trimming removed 5 bases from V and 5 bases from J, with 18 bases in between. Germline V gene lookup returns CDR1 SGHTA and CDR2 FQGNSA. The CDR3 reads CASSPRARERETQYF. The CDR3 DNA is TGTGCCAGCAGCCCCCGGGCGAGGGAGCGGGAGACCCAGTACTTC. Together with reference TRBV7-2 and TRBJ2-5, the CDR3 gives the full variable domain: GAGVSQSPSNKVTEKGKDVELRCDPISGHTALYWYRQSLGQGLEFLIYFQGNSAPDKSGLPSDRFSAERTGGSVSTLTIQRTQQEDSAVYLCASSPRARERETQYFGPGTRLLVL.

In its sample, this clonotype was seen many times. The V gene is TRBV7-2, the J gene TRBJ2-2; TRBD1 matches at 8 bases. The trim removed 5 bases at V and 1 base at J, leaving 9 bases unmatched. The germline gives CDR1 SGHTA, CDR2 FQGNSA. The CDR3 loop spans 17 amino acids. The CDR3 loop is CASSPLAGQGNTGELFF. CDR3 nucleotide sequence: TGTGCCAGCAGCCCTCTAGCCGGACAGGGGAACACCGGGGAGCTGTTTTTT.

This clonotype was seen at least ten times. The chain has TRBV6-5 and TRBJ1-5; weak D call: TRBD1 (6 bases). Germline V lookup: CDR1 MNHEY, CDR2 SVGAGI. V lost 6 bases, J lost 5 bases, and 11 bases lay in between. This CDR3 spans 13 amino acids. The CDR3 reads CASSLTGYQPQHF. CDR3 DNA sequence: TGTGCCAGCAGCCTTACAGGGTATCAGCCCCAGCATTTT.

This clonotype was counted ten times or more. The chain is built from TRBV20-1 and TRBJ1-2; D might be TRBD1 (5 bases). The CDR3 covers 13 residues. Trimming shortened V by 6 bases and J by 4 bases, and 15 bases separated the two germline ends. Germline lookup yields CDR1 DFQATT and CDR2 SNEGSKA (reference sequence). CDR3 DNA sequence: TGCAGTGCCCTGGGACGGGAGCTCTATGGCTACACCTTC. Amino acid sequence: CSALGRELYGYTF.

On this clonotype: The junction differs from germline at one of its ends, possibly a read error. The chain is built from TRBV20-1 and TRBJ1-5; 10 bases align to TRBD1. The CDR3 sequence is 15 residues long. The V gene's germline CDR1 is DFQATT and CDR2 SNEGSKA (reference sequence). The CDR3 bases are TGCAGTGCTAGATCTCCGGGACAGGGGTATCAGCCCCAGCACTTT. Protein sequence: CSARSPGQGYQPQHF.

By frequency in the sample, this clonotype is medium-sized (0.01 to 0.1%). The chain links TRBV19 to TRBJ2-1, with 7 bases identical to TRBD2. J was trimmed by 9 bases and V by 1 base; bases with no gene match: 12. The germline CDR1 and CDR2 sequences are LNHDA and SQIVND (reference sequence). The CDR3 loop spans 16 amino acids. As DNA, the CDR3 is TGTGCCAGTAGTATAGGCGGGAGTGATCTAGAGAGTGAGCAGTTCTTC. This sequence encodes CASSIGGSDLESEQFF.

This clonotype was seen many times. The gene calls are TRBV28 and TRBJ2-5; D perhaps matches TRBD1 (5 bases). Germline loops: CDR1 MDHEN, CDR2 SYDVKM. The length of the CDR3 is 13 residues. The ends were cut back, 2 bases at V and 5 bases at J, with 9 bases in the middle. CDR3 protein: CASSLRAGETQYF. DNA for the CDR3: TGTGCCAGCAGTTTAAGAGCAGGGGAGACCCAGTACTTC. Full variable domain (rest looked up from reference TRBV28 and TRBJ2-5): DVKVTQSSRYLVKRTGEKVFLECVQDMDHENMFWYRQDPGLGLRLIYFSYDVKMKEKGDIPEGYSVSREKKERFSLILESASTNQTSMYLCASSLRAGETQYFGPGTRLLVL.

This clonotype has a count of ten or more. The rearrangement links TRBV7-9 to TRBJ2-1; possibly TRBD2 for D (6 bases). CDR1 SEHNR and CDR2 FQNEAQ come from the germline V gene (reference sequence). The ends were cut back, 5 bases at V and 12 bases at J, with 20 bases in the middle. This CDR3 spans 14 amino acids. The DNA of the CDR3 is TGTGCCAGCAGCCATAACCGGGACTTTTCTCCGCAGTTCTTC. Protein: CASSHNRDFSPQFF.

This clonotype was picked up many times. This chain uses TRBV5-1 with TRBJ1-1, with 11 bases identical to TRBD1. Per germline, CDR1 SGHRS and CDR2 YFSETQ. With V trimmed by 2 bases and J by 6 bases, 3 bases remained unmatched. The CDR3 has 14 residues. This chain's CDR3 is CASSFGQGAAEAFF. CDR3 sequence (DNA): TGCGCCAGCAGCTTCGGACAGGGGGCGGCTGAAGCTTTCTTT.

This clonotype turned up a few times. This sequence joins TRBV21-1 and TRBJ2-7; the D call TRBD1 from the table was never checked on the DNA. TRBV21-1 counts as a pseudogene. This CDR3 comprises 14 residues. The CDR3 nucleotides are TGTGCCAGCAGCAACCGGGACAGAACCTACGAGCAGTACTTC. Amino acid sequence: CASSNRDRTYEQYF.

In its sample, this clonotype was seen a few times. The rearrangement uses TRBV5-6 and TRBJ2-3; D not certain. V lost 2 bases, J lost 0 bases, and 7 bases lay in between. The CDR3 extends over 14 amino acids. Germline V gene lookup returns CDR1 SGHDT and CDR2 YYEEEE. In DNA form, the CDR3 reads TGTGCCAGCAGCTTTGGACCAAGCACAGATACGCAGTATTTT. It encodes CASSFGPSTDTQYF.

This clonotype was counted ten times or more. The chain links TRBV11-1 to TRBJ2-2; no clear D gene. The CDR3 has 17 amino acids. V was pared by 0 bases and J by 0 bases, with 11 bases between. Germline-derived CDR1 and CDR2 are SGHAT and FQDESV (reference sequence). CDR3 loop: CASSLARGRSNTGELFF. Written as DNA, the CDR3 is TGTGCCAGCAGCTTAGCGCGCGGAAGATCGAACACCGGGGAGCTGTTTTTT.